This T cell receptor (beta chain) emerged from a study of regulatory T cells in long-lasting Graves disease. This clonotype was found many times. Its antigen remains unidentified. The CDR3 contains 13 residues. V shed 4 bases and J 7 bases; nucleotides not matched to a gene: 5. Germline lookup yields CDR1 SGDLS and CDR2 YYNGEE. Researchers made TCR beta libraries by using iRepertoire HTBI primers and running Arm-PCR on CDR3 regions. TCRdb reprocessed the multiplex PCR reads with MiXCR, giving one entry per CDR3 protein. Of approximately 460,000 distinct CDR3 sequences listed, about a sixth are singletons. Time point: newly diagnosed GD, antithyroid drugs for less than 3 months. After RNA was extracted from PBMCs, the TCR library was made from it. General observations from the study: TRBV28 was favored in persistent disease, as were TRBJ1-2 and TRBJ2-5.

Separately, the same data were catalogued under a study of T cells in Graves' hyperthyroidism and ophthalmopathy. According to that study: Ophthalmopathy got predicted by the model a median 6.5 months before its onset.

The chain recombines TRBV9 with TRBJ2-1; 7 positions match TRBD1. Sequenced here: peripheral blood mononuclear cells (PBMCs), sampled at new diagnosis, from a patient treated with antithyroid drugs. The clonotype was recovered from a woman aged 30 to 39 with Graves disease. In DNA form, the CDR3 reads TGTGCCAGCAGCCAGGGGGACCGTAATGAGCAGTTCTTC. Residues: CASSQGDRNEQFF.